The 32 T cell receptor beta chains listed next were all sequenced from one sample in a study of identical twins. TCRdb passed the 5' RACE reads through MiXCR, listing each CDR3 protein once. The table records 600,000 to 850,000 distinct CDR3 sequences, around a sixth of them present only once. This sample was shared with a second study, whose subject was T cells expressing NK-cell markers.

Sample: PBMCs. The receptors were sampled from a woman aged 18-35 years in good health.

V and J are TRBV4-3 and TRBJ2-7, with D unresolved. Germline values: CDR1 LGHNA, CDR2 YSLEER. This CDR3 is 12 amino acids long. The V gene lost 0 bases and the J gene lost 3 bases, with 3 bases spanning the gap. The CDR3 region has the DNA TGCGCCAGCAGCCAAGACATCTACGAGCAGTACTTC. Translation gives CASSQDIYEQYF.

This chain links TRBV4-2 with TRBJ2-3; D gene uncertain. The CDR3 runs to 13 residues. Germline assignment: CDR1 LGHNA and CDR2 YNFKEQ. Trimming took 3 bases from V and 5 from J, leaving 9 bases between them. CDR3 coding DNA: TGTGCCAGCAGCCATAATTGGGAAGATACGCAGTATTTT. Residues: CASSHNWEDTQYF.

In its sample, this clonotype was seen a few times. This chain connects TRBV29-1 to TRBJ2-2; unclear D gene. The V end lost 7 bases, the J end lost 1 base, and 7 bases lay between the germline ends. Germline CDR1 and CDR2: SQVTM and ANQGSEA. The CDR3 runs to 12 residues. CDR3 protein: CSAYRNTGELFF. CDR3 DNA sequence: TGCAGCGCTTACAGGAACACCGGGGAGCTGTTTTTT.

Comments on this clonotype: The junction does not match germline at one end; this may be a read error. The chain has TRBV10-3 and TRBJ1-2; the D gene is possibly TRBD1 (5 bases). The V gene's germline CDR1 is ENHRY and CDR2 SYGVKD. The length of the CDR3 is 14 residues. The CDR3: CASSGGQGVYGYTF. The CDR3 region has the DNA TGTGCCAGCAGTGGTGGGCAGGGAGTCTATGGCTACACCTTC.

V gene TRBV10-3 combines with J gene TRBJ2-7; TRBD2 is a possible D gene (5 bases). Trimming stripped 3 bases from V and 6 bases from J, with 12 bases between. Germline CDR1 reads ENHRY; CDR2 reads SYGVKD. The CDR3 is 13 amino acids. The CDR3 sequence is CAISEGAGGEQYF. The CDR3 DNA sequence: TGTGCCATCAGTGAAGGCGCGGGTGGCGAGCAGTACTTC.

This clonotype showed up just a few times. CDR3 amino acids: CASTANTEAFF. The CDR3, as DNA: TGCGCCAGCACGGCGAACACTGAAGCTTTCTTT. The genes are TRBV10-2 and TRBJ1-1; D remains ambiguous. This CDR3 has 11 amino acids. Germline-derived CDR1 and CDR2 are WSHSY and SAAADI. Trimming cost V 7 bases and J 1 base, with 4 bases left between them.

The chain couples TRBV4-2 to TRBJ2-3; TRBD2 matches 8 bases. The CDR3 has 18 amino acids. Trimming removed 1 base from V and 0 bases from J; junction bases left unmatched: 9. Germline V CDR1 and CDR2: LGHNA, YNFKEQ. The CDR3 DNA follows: TGTGCCAGCAGCCAAGTTCTTGGCGGGGGGACTAGCACAGATACGCAGTATTTT. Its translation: CASSQVLGGGTSTDTQYF.

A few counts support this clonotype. The CDR3 bases are TGTGCCAGCAGTTATGGCGGGACAAGGGATACGCAGTATTTT. It specifies CASSYGGTRDTQYF. V is TRBV6-5 and J is TRBJ2-3; D assignment may be TRBD1 or TRBD2 (6 bases each). Germline CDR1 MNHEY, CDR2 SVGAGI. The length of the CDR3 is 14 residues. V was shortened by 3 bases and J by 6 bases, with 13 bases between the two germline ends.

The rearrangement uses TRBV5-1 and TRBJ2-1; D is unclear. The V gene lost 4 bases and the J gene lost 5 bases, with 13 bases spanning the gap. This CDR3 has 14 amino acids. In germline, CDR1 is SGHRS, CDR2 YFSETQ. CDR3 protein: CASSRSPGNNEQFF. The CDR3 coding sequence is TGCGCCAGCAGCCGCTCGCCAGGCAACAATGAGCAGTTCTTC.

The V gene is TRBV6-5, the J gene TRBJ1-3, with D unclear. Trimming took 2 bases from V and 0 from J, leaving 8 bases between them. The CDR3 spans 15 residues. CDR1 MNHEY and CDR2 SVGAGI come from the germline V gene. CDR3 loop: CASSYRSASGNTIYF. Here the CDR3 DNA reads TGTGCCAGCAGTTACAGGTCTGCCTCTGGAAACACCATATATTTT.

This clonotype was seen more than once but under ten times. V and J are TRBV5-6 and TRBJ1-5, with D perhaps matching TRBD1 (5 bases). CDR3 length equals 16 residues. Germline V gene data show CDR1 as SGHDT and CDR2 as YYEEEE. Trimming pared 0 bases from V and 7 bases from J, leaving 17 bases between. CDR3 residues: CASSLAASGYQQPQHF. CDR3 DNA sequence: TGTGCCAGCAGCTTGGCCGCGTCAGGGTACCAGCAGCCCCAGCATTTT.

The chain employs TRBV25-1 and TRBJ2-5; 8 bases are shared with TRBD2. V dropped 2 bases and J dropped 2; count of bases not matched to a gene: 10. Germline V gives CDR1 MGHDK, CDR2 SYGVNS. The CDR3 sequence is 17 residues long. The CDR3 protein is CASSEGFVERGQETQYF. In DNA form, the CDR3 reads TGTGCCAGCAGTGAAGGGTTCGTTGAGCGGGGGCAAGAGACCCAGTACTTC.

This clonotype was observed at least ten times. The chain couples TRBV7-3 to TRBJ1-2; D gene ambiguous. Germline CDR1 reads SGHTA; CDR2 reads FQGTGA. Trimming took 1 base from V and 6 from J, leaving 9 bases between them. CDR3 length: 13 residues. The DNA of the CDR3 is TGTGCCAGCAGCTTAAATGGGAGGGATGGCTACACCTTC. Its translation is CASSLNGRDGYTF.

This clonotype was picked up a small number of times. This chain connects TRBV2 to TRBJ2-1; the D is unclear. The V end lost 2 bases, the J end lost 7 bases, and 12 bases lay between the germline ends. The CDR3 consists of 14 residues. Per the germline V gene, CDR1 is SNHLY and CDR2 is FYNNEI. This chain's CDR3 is CASSENEATNEQFF. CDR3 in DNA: TGTGCCAGCAGTGAAAATGAAGCGACAAATGAGCAGTTCTTC.

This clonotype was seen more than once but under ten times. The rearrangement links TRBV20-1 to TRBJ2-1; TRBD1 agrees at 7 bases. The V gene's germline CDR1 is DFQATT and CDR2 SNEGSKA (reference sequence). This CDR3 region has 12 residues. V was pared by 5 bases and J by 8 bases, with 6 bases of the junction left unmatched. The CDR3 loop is CSAGDGQDEQFF. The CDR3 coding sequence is TGCAGTGCTGGGGACGGACAGGATGAGCAGTTCTTC.

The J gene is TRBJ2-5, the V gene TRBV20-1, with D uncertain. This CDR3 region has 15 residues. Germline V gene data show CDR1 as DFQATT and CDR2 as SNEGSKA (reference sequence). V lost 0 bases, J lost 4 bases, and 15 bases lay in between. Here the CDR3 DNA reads TGCAGTGCTAGAGACCCAGAAAAGTGGGTAGAGACCCAGTACTTC. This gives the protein CSARDPEKWVETQYF.

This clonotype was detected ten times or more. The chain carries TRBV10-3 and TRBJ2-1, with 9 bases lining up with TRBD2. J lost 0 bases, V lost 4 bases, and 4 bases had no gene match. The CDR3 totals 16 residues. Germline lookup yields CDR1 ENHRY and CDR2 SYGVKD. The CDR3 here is CAISGPSGASYNEQFF. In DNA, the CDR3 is TGTGCCATCAGTGGGCCTAGCGGGGCCTCCTACAATGAGCAGTTCTTC.

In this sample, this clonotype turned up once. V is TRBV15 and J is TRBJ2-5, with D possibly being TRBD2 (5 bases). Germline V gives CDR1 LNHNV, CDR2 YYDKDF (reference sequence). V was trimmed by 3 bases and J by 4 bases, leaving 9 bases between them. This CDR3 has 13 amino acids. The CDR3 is CATSSRGRETQYF. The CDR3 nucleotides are TGTGCCACCAGCAGCAGAGGGAGAGAGACCCAGTACTTC.

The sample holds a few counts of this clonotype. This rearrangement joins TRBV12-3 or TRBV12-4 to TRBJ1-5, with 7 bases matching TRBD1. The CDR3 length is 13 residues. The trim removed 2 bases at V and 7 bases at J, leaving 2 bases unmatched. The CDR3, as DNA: TGTGCCAGCAGTTTAACAGGGGTACAGCCCCAGCATTTT. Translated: CASSLTGVQPQHF.

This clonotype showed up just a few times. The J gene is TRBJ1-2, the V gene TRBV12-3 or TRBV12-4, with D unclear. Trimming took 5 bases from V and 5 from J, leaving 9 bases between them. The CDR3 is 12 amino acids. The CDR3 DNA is TGTGCCAGCAGTCGTCTAGGGTATGGCTACACCTTC. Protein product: CASSRLGYGYTF.

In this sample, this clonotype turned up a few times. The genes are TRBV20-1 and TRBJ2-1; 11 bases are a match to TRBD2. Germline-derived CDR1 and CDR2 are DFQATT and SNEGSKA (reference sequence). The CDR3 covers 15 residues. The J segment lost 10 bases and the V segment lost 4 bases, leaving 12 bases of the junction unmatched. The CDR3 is CSANSGTSGRQEQFF. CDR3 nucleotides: TGCAGTGCTAACTCCGGGACTAGCGGACGACAAGAGCAGTTCTTC.

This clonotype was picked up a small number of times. The CDR3 region has the DNA TGCAGCGGGACAGGGGGTGGAGGCTACACCTTC. It codes for CSGTGGGGYTF. The V gene is TRBV29-1, the J gene TRBJ1-2; 10 positions match TRBD1. There are 11 residues in the CDR3. Per the germline V gene, CDR1 is SQVTM and CDR2 is ANQGSEA. After removal of 7 bases from V and 8 bases from J, the junction contained 4 bases not matched to a gene.

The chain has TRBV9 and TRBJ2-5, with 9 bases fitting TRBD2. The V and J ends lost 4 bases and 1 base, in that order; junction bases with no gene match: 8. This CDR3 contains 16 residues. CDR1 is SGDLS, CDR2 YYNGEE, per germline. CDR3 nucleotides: TGTGCCAGCAGCCCATTCAGCGGGGGGCCCCAAGAGACCCAGTACTTC. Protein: CASSPFSGGPQETQYF. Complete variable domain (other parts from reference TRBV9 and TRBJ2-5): DSGVTQTPKHLITATGQRVTLRCSPRSGDLSVYWYQQSLDQGLQFLIQYYNGEERAKGNILERFSAQQFPDLHSELNLSSLELGDSALYFCASSPFSGGPQETQYFGPGTRLLVL.

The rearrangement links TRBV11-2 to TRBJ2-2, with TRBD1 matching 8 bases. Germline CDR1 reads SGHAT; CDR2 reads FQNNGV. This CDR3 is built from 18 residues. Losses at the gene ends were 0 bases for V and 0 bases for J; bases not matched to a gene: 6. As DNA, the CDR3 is TGTGCCAGCAGCTTAGATCCGAGGACAGGGCCGAACACCGGGGAGCTGTTTTTT. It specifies CASSLDPRTGPNTGELFF. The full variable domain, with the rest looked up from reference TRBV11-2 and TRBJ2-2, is EAGVAQSPRYKIIEKRQSVAFWCNPISGHATLYWYQQILGQGPKLLIQFQNNGVVDDSQLPKDRFSAERLKGVDSTLKIQPAKLEDSAVYLCASSLDPRTGPNTGELFFGEGSRLTVL.

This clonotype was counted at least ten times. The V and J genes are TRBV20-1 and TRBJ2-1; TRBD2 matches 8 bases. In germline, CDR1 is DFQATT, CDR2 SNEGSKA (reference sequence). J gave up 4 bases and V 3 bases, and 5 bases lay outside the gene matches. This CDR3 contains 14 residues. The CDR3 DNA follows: TGCAGTGCTAGCGGGAGGGCAAAATACAATGAGCAGTTCTTC. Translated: CSASGRAKYNEQFF.

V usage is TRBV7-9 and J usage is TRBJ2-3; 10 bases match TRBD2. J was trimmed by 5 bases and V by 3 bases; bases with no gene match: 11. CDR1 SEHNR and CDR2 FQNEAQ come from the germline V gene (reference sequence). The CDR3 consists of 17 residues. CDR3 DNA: TGTGCCAGCAGCTTCCCGACAGCGGGAGGGCCGATAGATACGCAGTATTTT. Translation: CASSFPTAGGPIDTQYF.

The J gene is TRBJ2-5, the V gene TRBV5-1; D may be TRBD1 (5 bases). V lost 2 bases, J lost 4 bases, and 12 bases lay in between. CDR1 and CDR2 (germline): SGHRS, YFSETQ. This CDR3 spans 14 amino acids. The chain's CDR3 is CASSFYPGLETQYF. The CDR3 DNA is TGCGCCAGCAGCTTTTATCCAGGGCTAGAGACCCAGTACTTC.

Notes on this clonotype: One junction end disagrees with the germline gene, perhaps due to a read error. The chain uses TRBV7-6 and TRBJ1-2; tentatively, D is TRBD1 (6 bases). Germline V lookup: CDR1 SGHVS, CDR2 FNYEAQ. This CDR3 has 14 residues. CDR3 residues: CACSLQQGGHGYTF. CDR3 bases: TGTGCCTGCAGCCTTCAACAGGGAGGGCATGGCTACACCTTC.

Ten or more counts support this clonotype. The CDR3 region is CASSQGLEQETQYF. Here the CDR3 DNA reads TGTGCCAGCAGCCAGGGGCTAGAACAAGAGACCCAGTACTTC. The chain uses TRBV3-1 and TRBJ2-5, with a tentative D call TRBD1 (5 bases). This CDR3 region has 14 residues. Germline CDR1 reads LGHDT; CDR2 reads YNNKEL (reference sequence). V dropped 3 bases and J dropped 2 bases, with 10 bases sitting between them.

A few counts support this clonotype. For the CDR3, the DNA is TGCAGCGTTGAAGATTCCGGGACTAGCGGGTGGTCCTACAATGAGCAGTTCTTC. Its translation is CSVEDSGTSGWSYNEQFF. This chain connects TRBV29-1 to TRBJ2-1; TRBD2 matches at 12 bases. The length of the CDR3 is 18 residues. Germline V gene sequence: CDR1 SQVTM, CDR2 ANQGSEA. The V segment lost 0 bases and the J segment 1 base; nucleotides outside the gene matches: 7.

The CDR3 DNA sequence: TGTGCCAGTATCCAGGGGGGGCCTGCAACTAATGAAAAACTGTTTTTT. Residues: CASIQGGPATNEKLFF. This rearrangement joins TRBV7-9 to TRBJ1-4; 7 bases are a match to TRBD1. Germline V gene data show CDR1 as SEHNR and CDR2 as FQNEAQ (reference sequence). Trimming at V came to 9 bases and at J to 0 bases, leaving 10 bases not matched to a gene. CDR3 length: 16 amino acids.

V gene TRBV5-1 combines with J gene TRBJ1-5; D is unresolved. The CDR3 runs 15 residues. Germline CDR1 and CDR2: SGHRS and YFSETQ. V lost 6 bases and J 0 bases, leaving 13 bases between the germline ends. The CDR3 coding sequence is TGCGCCAGCAAAATCGGCGGTAGTAGCAATCAGCCCCAGCATTTT. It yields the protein CASKIGGSSNQPQHF.